This T cell receptor (beta chain) emerged from a study of cytomegalovirus exposure and HLA in healthy donors. Points from the study as a whole: Usually a TCR sequence was rare, but some public TCRs were found in many donors. Some TCR beta chains (roughly 150 of them) were listed as cytomegalovirus-associated.

Use of 60 Vbeta and 13 Jbeta primers characterized the PCR. Produced via immunoSEQ multiplex PCR; TCRdb's table is partial and in-frame only. This table holds 65,000 to 95,000 clones, roughly 71% found once. CDR3 length: 15 residues. Germline CDR1 and CDR2: GTSNPN and SVGIG (reference sequence). V trimming: 5 bases; J trimming: 4 bases; junction bases outside the gene matches: 8. With respect to this clone: Its target is unknown.

The chain links TRBV30 to TRBJ2-2, with 9 nucleotides matching TRBD1. The source is a man in his 70s in good health and CMV-seronegative. The specimen was PBMCs. CDR3 in DNA: TGTGCCTGGGGCCGGGACAGGGTTGGCACCGGGGAGCTGTTTTTT. Amino acids: CAWGRDRVGTGELFF.